The entry that follows covers one TCR beta chain sequence. CDR1 and CDR2 (germline): KGHSH, LQKENI. CDR3 length equals 15 residues. V lost 5 bases to trimming and J lost 4 bases; unmatched junction nucleotides: 3. These data belong to a study of response to subunit inactivated influenza vaccine. A single record per CDR3 protein comes from TCRdb applying MiXCR to the RT-PCR reads. The sample has 650,000 to 700,000 distinct CDR3 sequences; 15% to 19% are singletons. The sequenced sample was PBMCs from blood, obtained 12 days after vaccination. The clonotype originates from a man between 50 and 59 years old who received an inactivated influenza vaccine. This chain links TRBV18 with TRBJ2-5; 14 bases agree with TRBD2. The chain's CDR3 is CASSTGLAGAETQYF. In DNA form, the CDR3 reads TGTGCCAGCTCAACGGGACTAGCGGGAGCAGAGACCCAGTACTTC.